Each of the 13 T cell receptor beta chains below was sequenced from the same sample in a study of graft-versus-host responses after intestinal transplantation. Antigens of these TCRs are unknown. Libraries were prepared by immunoSEQ multiplex PCR; TCRdb keeps only in-frame clonotypes and omits some of them. The sample carries roughly 100,000 clones, approximately 93% recorded once. Sequencing was performed on unstimulated CD8+ T cells sorted from spleen or lymph node cells, taken before intestinal transplant. The receptors here all came from a human donor who received an intestinal transplant.

V usage is TRBV27 and J usage is TRBJ1-2; D gene unclear. This CDR3 region has 14 residues. V was shortened by 2 bases and J by 8 bases, with 15 bases between the two germline ends. Germline lookup yields CDR1 MNHEY and CDR2 SMNVEV (reference sequence). The CDR3 region has the DNA TGTGCCAGCAGTTTAGGGTCCCCGAGTGGAGGCTACACCTTC. This codes for CASSLGSPSGGYTF.

V and J are TRBV15 and TRBJ1-1, with TRBD1 as a possible D gene (6 bases). CDR1 is LNHNV and CDR2 is YYDKDF in the germline V gene (reference sequence). The length of the CDR3 is 14 residues. The V end lost 5 bases, the J end lost 1 base, and 11 bases lay between the germline ends. CDR3 coding DNA: TGTGCCACCAGCGGGGGACAAACGAACACTGAAGCTTTCTTT. Translating it yields CATSGGQTNTEAFF.

The CDR3 loop reads CASTRGLDEQYF. CDR3 nucleotides: TGTGCCAGCACCCGGGGGCTCGACGAGCAGTACTTC. This chain links TRBV27 with TRBJ2-7; perhaps D is TRBD1 or TRBD2 (6 bases each). The ends were cut back, 7 bases at V and 5 bases at J, with 12 bases in the middle. This CDR3 contains 12 residues. Germline lookup yields CDR1 MNHEY and CDR2 SMNVEV (reference sequence).

The rearrangement links TRBV6-5 to TRBJ2-7, with 11 bases identical to TRBD1. V trimming: 4 bases; J trimming: 0 bases; junction bases outside the gene matches: 5. The CDR3 extends over 16 amino acids. The germline V gene encodes CDR1 MNHEY and CDR2 SVGAGI. The CDR3, as DNA: TGTGCCAGCAGTTTGGGACAGGGGGACGTCTCCTACGAGCAGTACTTC. It codes for CASSLGQGDVSYEQYF.

This clone was recorded only once. V usage is TRBV9 and J usage is TRBJ2-2, with 7 positions matching TRBD1. Trimming removed 0 bases from V and 6 bases from J; junction bases left unmatched: 11. Germline V lookup: CDR1 SGDLS, CDR2 YYNGEE. This CDR3 spans 17 amino acids. CDR3 coding DNA: TGTGCCAGCAGCGTAGAACCGGGACAGACAGCGGCCGGGGAGCTGTTTTTT. It yields the protein CASSVEPGQTAAGELFF. Full variable domain (outside the CDR3, taken from reference TRBV9 and TRBJ2-2): DSGVTQTPKHLITATGQRVTLRCSPRSGDLSVYWYQQSLDQGLQFLIQYYNGEERAKGNILERFSAQQFPDLHSELNLSSLELGDSALYFCASSVEPGQTAAGELFFGEGSRLTVL.

V gene TRBV7-9 combines with J gene TRBJ1-1, with TRBD1 as a possible D gene (5 bases). V gave up 3 bases and J gave up 7 bases, with 9 bases separating them. The CDR3 has 12 residues. The germline V gene has CDR1 SEHNR and CDR2 FQNEAQ (reference sequence). The CDR3 region is CASSFGGGEAFF. In DNA form, the CDR3 reads TGTGCCAGCAGCTTCGGGGGAGGTGAAGCTTTCTTT.

This clone was observed a single time. The gene calls are TRBV5-1 and TRBJ2-3; 10 nucleotides align to TRBD2. There are 15 residues in the CDR3. V shed 4 bases, J shed 4 bases, and the junction held 6 bases outside the gene matches. CDR1 and CDR2 (germline): SGHRS, YFSETQ. The CDR3, as DNA: TGCGCCAGCAGCCCGATTAGCGGGGGGTCAGATACGCAGTATTTT. Translation: CASSPISGGSDTQYF.

This chain links TRBV5-4 with TRBJ2-1, with 10 bases aligning to TRBD1. The CDR3 has 11 amino acids. V gave up 4 bases and J gave up 15 bases; unmatched junction bases: 4. The germline V gene has CDR1 SGHNT and CDR2 YYREEE (reference sequence). This CDR3 reads CASSGDRGLFF. The DNA for the CDR3 is TGTGCCAGCAGCGGGGACAGGGGTCTGTTCTTC.

This clone was counted a few times. The J gene is TRBJ2-6, the V gene TRBV19; no reliable D call. Germline V gives CDR1 LNHDA, CDR2 SQIVND (reference sequence). With 5 bases removed from V and 3 bases from J, the gap between germline ends came to 14 bases. The CDR3 runs to 16 residues. The CDR3 sequence: CASSLNPILGANVLTF. CDR3 bases: TGTGCCAGTAGTCTCAACCCAATTCTTGGGGCCAACGTCCTGACTTTC.

Details on this clone: The sample holds other DNA sequences that translate to the same CDR3. The rearrangement joins TRBV19 to TRBJ1-1; no clear D. CDR3 size: 13 residues. Between the trimmed V and J ends, which lost 1 base and 0 bases, there was a span of 3 bases. Germline V gene data show CDR1 as LNHDA and CDR2 as SQIVND (reference sequence). CDR3: CASSIGVNTEAFF. The CDR3 DNA reads TGTGCCAGTAGTATAGGTGTGAACACTGAAGCTTTCTTT.

The chain links TRBV2 to TRBJ2-1; D is unresolved. Per the germline V gene, CDR1 is SNHLY and CDR2 is FYNNEI. V shed 7 bases and J shed 7 bases, with 5 bases lying between them. The CDR3 has 10 amino acids. CDR3 sequence reads: CASTKNEQFF. DNA of the CDR3: TGTGCCAGCACTAAAAATGAGCAGTTCTTC.

Only one count was recorded for this clone. The rearrangement joins TRBV9 to TRBJ1-2; D gene uncertain. The CDR3 length is 15 residues. Germline loops: CDR1 SGDLS, CDR2 YYNGEE. The V end was cut by 0 bases, the J end by 4 bases, with 13 bases between. The chain's CDR3 is CASSVGRSAVYGYTF. For the CDR3, the DNA is TGTGCCAGCAGCGTAGGCAGGTCAGCAGTCTATGGCTACACCTTC.

The chain carries TRBV7-9 and TRBJ1-4, with TRBD1 identical over 8 bases. This CDR3 is 15 amino acids long. Germline values: CDR1 SEHNR, CDR2 FQNEAQ (reference sequence). The junction had 10 bases not matched to a gene; V was cut back by 5 bases and J by 8 bases. CDR3 loop: CASSPGSGTGEKLFF. The CDR3 coding sequence is TGTGCCAGCAGCCCCGGATCCGGGACAGGCGAAAAACTGTTTTTT.